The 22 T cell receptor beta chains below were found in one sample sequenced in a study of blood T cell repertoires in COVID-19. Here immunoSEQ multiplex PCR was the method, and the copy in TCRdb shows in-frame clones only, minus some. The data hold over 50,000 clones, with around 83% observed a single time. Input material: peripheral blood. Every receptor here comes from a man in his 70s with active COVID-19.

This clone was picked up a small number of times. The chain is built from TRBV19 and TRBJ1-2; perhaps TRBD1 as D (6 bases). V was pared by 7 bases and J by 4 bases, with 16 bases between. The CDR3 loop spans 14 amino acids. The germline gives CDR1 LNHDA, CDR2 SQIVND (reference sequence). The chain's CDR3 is CASKWTDRTYGYTF. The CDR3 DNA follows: TGTGCCAGTAAATGGACAGACAGAACCTATGGCTACACCTTC.

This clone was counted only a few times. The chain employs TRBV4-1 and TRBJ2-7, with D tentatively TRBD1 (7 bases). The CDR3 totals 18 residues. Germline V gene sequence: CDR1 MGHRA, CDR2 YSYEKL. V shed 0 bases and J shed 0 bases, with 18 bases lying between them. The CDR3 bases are TGCGCCAGCAGCCAAGATTTCGGAGGGACAGACCTCTCCTACGAGCAGTACTTC. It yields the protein CASSQDFGGTDLSYEQYF.

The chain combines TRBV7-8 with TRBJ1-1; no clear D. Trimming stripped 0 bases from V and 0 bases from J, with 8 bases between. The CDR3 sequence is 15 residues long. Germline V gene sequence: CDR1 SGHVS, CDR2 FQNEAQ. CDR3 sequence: CASSLASVMNTEAFF. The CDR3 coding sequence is TGTGCCAGCAGCTTAGCGTCCGTTATGAACACTGAAGCTTTCTTT. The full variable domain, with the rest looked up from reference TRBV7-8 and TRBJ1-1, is GAGVSQSPRYKVAKRGQDVALRCDPISGHVSLFWYQQALGQGPEFLTYFQNEAQLDKSGLPSDRFFAERPEGSVSTLKIQRTQQEDSAVYLCASSLASVMNTEAFFGQGTRLTVV.

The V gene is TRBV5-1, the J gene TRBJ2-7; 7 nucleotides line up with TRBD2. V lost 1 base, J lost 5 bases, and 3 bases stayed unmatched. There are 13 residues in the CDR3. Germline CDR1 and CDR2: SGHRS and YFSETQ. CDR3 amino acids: CASSLLAGDEQYF. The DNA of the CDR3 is TGCGCCAGCAGCTTGTTGGCGGGGGACGAGCAGTACTTC.

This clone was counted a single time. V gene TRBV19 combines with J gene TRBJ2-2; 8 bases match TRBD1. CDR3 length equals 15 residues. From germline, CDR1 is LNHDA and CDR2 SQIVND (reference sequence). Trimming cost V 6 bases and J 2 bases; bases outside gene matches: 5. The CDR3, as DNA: TGTGCCAGTAGGCGACAGGGGCCAAACACCGGGGAGCTGTTTTTT. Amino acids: CASRRQGPNTGELFF.

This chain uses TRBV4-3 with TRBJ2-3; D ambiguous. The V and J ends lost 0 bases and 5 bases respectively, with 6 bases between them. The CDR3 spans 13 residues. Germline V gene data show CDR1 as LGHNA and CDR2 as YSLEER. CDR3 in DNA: TGCGCCAGCAGCCAAGAACTGATAGATACGCAGTATTTT. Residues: CASSQELIDTQYF.

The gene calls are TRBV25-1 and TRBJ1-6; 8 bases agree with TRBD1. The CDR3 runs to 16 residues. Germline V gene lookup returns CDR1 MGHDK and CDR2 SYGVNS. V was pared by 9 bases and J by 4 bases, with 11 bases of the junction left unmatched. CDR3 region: CARNRTGRAYNSPLHF. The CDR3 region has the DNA TGTGCCAGGAATCGGACAGGGCGAGCTTATAATTCACCCCTCCACTTT.

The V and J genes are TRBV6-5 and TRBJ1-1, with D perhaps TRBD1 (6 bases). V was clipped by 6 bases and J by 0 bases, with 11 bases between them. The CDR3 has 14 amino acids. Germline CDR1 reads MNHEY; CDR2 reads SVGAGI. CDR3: CASRKGDMNTEAFF. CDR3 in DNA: TGTGCCAGCAGGAAGGGGGATATGAACACTGAAGCTTTCTTT.

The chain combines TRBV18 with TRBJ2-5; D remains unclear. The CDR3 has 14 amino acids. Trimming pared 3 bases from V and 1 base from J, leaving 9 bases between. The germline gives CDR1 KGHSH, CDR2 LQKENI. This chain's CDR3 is CASSPAAIQETQYF. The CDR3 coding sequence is TGTGCCAGCTCACCTGCCGCGATCCAAGAGACCCAGTACTTC.

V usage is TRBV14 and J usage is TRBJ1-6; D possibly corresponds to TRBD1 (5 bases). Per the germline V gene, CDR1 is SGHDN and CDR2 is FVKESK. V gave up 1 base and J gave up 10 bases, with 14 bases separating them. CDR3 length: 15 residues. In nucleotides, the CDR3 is TGTGCCAGCAGCCAAGGGGCAGGGTCTGGGTCACCCCTCCACTTT. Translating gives CASSQGAGSGSPLHF.

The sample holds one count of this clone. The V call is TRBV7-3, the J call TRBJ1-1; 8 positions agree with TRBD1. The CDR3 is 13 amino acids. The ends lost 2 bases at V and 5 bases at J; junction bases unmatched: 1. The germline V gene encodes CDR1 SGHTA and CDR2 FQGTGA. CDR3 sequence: CASSLGQGTEAFF. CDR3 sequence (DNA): TGTGCCAGCAGCTTAGGACAGGGTACTGAAGCTTTCTTT.

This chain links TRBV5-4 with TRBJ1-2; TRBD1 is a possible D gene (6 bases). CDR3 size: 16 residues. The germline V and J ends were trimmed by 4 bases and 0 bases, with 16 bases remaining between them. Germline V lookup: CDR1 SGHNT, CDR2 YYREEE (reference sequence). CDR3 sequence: CASSPRTVLANYGYTF. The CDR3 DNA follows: TGTGCCAGCAGCCCTAGGACAGTTCTAGCTAACTATGGCTACACCTTC.

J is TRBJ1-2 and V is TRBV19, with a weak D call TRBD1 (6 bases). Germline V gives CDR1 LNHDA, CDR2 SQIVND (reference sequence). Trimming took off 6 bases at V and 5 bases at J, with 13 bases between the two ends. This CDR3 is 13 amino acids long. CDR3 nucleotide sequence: TGTGCCAGTAGCCCCGGGAGGGGGTATGGCTACACCTTC. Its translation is CASSPGRGYGYTF.

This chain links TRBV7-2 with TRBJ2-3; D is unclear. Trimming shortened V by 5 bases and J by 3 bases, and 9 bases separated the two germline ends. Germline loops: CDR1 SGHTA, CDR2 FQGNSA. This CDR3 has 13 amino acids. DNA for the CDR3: TGTGCCAGCAGCCCGAGGCGGACAGATACGCAGTATTTT. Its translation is CASSPRRTDTQYF.

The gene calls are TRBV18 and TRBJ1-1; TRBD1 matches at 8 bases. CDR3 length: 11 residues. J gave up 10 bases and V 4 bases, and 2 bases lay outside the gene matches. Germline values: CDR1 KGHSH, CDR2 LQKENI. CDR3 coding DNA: TGTGCCAGCTCACTAGGACAGGGAGCTTTCTTT. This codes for CASSLGQGAFF. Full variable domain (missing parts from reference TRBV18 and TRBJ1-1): NAGVMQNPRHLVRRRGQEARLRCSPMKGHSHVYWYRQLPEEGLKFMVYLQKENIIDESGMPKERFSAEFPKEGPSILRIQQVVRGDSAAYFCASSLGQGAFFGQGTRLTVV.

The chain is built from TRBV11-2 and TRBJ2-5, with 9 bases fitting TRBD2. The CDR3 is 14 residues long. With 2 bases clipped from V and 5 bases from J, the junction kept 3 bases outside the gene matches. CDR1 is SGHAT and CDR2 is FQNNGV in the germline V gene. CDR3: CASSLIAGVETQYF. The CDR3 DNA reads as TGTGCCAGCAGCTTAATAGCGGGGGTTGAGACCCAGTACTTC.

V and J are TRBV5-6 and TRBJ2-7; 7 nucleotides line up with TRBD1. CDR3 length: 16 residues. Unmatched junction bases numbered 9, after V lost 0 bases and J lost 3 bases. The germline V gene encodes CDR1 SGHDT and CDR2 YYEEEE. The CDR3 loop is CASSLGWGTAVYEQYF. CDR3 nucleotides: TGTGCCAGCAGCTTGGGGTGGGGGACAGCCGTCTACGAGCAGTACTTC.

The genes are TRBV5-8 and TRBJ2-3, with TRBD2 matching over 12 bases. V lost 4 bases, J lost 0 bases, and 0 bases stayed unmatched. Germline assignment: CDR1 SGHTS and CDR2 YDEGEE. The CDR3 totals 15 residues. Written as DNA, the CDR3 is TGTGCCAGCAGCCTAGCGGGGGGGAGCACAGATACGCAGTATTTT. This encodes CASSLAGGSTDTQYF.

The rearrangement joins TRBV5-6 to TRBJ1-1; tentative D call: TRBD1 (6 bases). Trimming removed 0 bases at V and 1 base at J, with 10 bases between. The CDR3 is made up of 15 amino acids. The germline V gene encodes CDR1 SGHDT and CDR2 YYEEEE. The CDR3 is CASSLAGGQNTEAFF. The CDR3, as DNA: TGTGCCAGCAGCTTGGCCGGGGGGCAGAACACTGAAGCTTTCTTT. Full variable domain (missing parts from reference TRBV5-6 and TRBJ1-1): DAGVTQSPTHLIKTRGQQVTLRCSPKSGHDTVSWYQQALGQGPQFIFQYYEEEERQRGNFPDRFSGHQFPNYSSELNVNALLLGDSALYLCASSLAGGQNTEAFFGQGTRLTVV.

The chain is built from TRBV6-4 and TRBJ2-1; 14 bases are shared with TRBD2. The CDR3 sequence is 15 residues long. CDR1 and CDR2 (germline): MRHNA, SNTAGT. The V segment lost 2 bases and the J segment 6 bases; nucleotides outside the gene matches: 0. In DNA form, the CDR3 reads TGTGCCAGCAGTGACGGGACTAGCGGGGGCAATGAGCAGTTCTTC. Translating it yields CASSDGTSGGNEQFF.

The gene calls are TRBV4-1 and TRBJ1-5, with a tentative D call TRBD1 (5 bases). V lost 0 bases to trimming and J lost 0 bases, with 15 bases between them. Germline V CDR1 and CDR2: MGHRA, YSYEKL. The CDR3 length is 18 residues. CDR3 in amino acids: CASSQEAQVFYSNQPQHF. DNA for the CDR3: TGCGCCAGCAGCCAAGAGGCACAGGTTTTTTATAGCAATCAGCCCCAGCATTTT.

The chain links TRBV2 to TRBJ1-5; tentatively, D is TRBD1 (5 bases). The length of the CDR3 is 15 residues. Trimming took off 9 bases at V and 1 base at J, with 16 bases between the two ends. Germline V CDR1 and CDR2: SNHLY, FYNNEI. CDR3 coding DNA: TGTGCCAGTCGTGGAGGGACCGGGAGCAATCAGCCCCAGCATTTT. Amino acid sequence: CASRGGTGSNQPQHF.